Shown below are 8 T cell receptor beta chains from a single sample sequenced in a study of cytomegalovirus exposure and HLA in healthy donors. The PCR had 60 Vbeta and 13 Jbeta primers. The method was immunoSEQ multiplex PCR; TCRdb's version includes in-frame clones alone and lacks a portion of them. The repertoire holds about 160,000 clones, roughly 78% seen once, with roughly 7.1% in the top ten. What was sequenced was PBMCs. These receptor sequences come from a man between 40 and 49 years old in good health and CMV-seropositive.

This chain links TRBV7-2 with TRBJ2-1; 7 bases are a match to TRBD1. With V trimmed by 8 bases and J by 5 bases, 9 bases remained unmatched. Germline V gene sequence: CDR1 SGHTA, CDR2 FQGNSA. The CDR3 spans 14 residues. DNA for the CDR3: TGTGCCAGCGGCCGGGACAGCCCAGACAATGAGCAGTTCTTC. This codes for CASGRDSPDNEQFF.

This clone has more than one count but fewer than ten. DNA for the CDR3: TGTGCCAGCAGTTACCCACCGGGACAGGGGAACCAGCCCCAGCATTTT. This encodes CASSYPPGQGNQPQHF. J is TRBJ1-5 and V is TRBV6-6; TRBD1 aligns across 10 bases. With 2 bases clipped from V and 7 bases from J, the junction kept 8 bases outside the gene matches. The CDR3 has 16 residues. Germline CDR1 MNHNY, CDR2 SVGAGI (reference sequence).

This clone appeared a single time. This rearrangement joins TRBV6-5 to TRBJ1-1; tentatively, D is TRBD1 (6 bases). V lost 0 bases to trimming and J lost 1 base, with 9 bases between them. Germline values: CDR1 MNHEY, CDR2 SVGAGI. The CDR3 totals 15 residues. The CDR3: CASSYSGRGNTEAFF. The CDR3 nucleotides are TGTGCCAGCAGTTACTCGGGCAGGGGGAACACTGAAGCTTTCTTT.

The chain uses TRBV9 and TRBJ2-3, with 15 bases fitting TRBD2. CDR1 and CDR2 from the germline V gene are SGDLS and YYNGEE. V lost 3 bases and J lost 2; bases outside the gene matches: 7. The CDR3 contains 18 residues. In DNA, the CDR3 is TGTGCCAGCAGCGATGGACTAGCGGGGGGGCTGGCCACAGATACGCAGTATTTT. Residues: CASSDGLAGGLATDTQYF.

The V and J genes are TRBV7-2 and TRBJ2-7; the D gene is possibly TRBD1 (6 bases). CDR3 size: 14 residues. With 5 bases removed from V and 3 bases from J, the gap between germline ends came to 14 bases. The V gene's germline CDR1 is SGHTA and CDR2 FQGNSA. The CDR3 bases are TGTGCCAGCAGCCGACAGGTTTGGGACTACGAGCAGTACTTC. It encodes CASSRQVWDYEQYF.

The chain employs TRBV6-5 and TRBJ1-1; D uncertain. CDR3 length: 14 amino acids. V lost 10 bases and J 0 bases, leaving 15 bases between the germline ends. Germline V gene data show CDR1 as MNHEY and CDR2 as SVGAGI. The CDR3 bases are TGTGCCATCAGCCCGGGATTAATGAACACTGAAGCTTTCTTT. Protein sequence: CAISPGLMNTEAFF.

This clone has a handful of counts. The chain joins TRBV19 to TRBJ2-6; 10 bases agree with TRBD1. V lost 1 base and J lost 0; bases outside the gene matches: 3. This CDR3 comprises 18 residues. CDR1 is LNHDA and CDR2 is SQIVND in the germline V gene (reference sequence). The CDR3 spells CASSIGRDRGSGANVLTF. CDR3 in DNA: TGTGCCAGTAGTATAGGACGGGACAGGGGCTCTGGGGCCAACGTCCTGACTTTC.

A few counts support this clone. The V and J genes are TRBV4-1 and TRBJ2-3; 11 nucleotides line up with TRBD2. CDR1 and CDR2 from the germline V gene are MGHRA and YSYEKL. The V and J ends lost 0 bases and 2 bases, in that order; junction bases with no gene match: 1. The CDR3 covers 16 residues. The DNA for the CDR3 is TGCGCCAGCAGCCAAGAGGGACTAGCGGCCACAGATACGCAGTATTTT. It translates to CASSQEGLAATDTQYF.